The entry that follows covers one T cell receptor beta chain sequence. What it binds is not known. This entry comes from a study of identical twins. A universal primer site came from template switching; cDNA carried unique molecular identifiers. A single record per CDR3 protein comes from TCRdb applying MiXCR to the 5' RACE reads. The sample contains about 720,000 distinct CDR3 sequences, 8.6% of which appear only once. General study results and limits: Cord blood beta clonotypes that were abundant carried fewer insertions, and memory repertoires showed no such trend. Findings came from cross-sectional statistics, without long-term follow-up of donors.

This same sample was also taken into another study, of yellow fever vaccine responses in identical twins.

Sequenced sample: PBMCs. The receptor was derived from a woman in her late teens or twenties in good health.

CDR3 nucleotides: TGTGCCAGCAGCTTAGTCGCAGGGCAACTAAACATTCAGTACTTC. Residues: CASSLVAGQLNIQYF. V and J are TRBV11-2 and TRBJ2-4, with TRBD1 as a possible D gene (5 bases). The germline V and J ends were trimmed by 1 base and 6 bases, with 13 bases remaining between them. The CDR3 totals 15 residues. Germline V gives CDR1 SGHAT, CDR2 FQNNGV.